Listed below are T cell receptor beta chains from one sample, sequenced in a study of T cell repertoires in cytomegalovirus infection. From the reads, TCRdb called clonotypes with MiXCR, one entry per CDR3 protein. The sample contains roughly 310,000 distinct CDR3 sequences, under 20% of which appear only once. The specimen was PBMCs. The origin of the receptors is a human donor in good health (CMV status not recorded). Some clones in this sample may be carry-over from other donors' samples. Both conserved end residues are part of each CDR3. Each record gives: V gene, D gene, J gene, clone size, CDR3 DNA, CDR3 protein. A D gene is named only where the DNA matches it firmly. A row's size may be missing; if present it is once, few, many or a size class.

>TRBV20-1|NA|TRBJ1-6|few
TGCAGTGCTAGCCCTCCCCGGGACTTTTCACCCCTCCACTTT
CSASPPRDFSPLHF
>TRBV7-2|NA|TRBJ1-1|NA
TGTGCCAGCAGCTTAGTTCCGGCAACGAACACTGAAGCTTTCTTT
CASSLVPATNTEAFF
>TRBV20-1|NA|TRBJ1-1|few
TGCAGGGCTTCGGACACTGAAGCTTTCTTT
CRASDTEAFF
>TRBV3-1|NA|TRBJ2-7|many
TGTGCCAGCAGCCAAGAATCAGCAAGGATCTCCTACGAGCAGTACTTC
CASSQESARISYEQYF
>TRBV7-2|TRBD1|TRBJ1-5|many
TGTGCCAGCAGCCGAGGGACAGGGATCGAACAGCCCCAGCATTTT
CASSRGTGIEQPQHF
>TRBV7-2|NA|TRBJ1-2|many
TGTGCCAGCAGCTTAGATTACGGCAGGACATATGGCTACACCTTC
CASSLDYGRTYGYTF
>TRBV7-9|TRBD1|TRBJ2-6|many
TGTGCCAGCAGCAGCTACAGGGGGCCTGGGGCCAACGTCCTGACTTTC
CASSSYRGPGANVLTF
>TRBV3-1|TRBD1|TRBJ1-2|NA
TGTGCCAGCAGCCAAGAAGGGGGCAGGAACCTCTACACCTTC
CASSQEGGRNLYTF
>TRBV6-2/TRBV6-3|NA|TRBJ2-2|NA
TGTGCCAGCAGTGAGTCGCAGGGATACACCGGGGAGCTGATTTTT
CASSESQGYTGELIF
>TRBV6-2/TRBV6-3|NA|TRBJ2-6|NA
TGTGCCAGCAGTTATGCAGTCTCTGGGGCCAACGTCCTGACTTTC
CASSYAVSGANVLTF
>TRBV12-3/TRBV12-4|NA|TRBJ2-1|many
TGTGCCAGCAGTTCAGACCGGCAGGGCAAGTTCTACAATGAGCAGTTCTTC
CASSSDRQGKFYNEQFF
>TRBV20-1|NA|TRBJ1-2|NA
TGCAGTGCTAGTATAGGGATGGGGTATGGCTACACCTTC
CSASIGMGYGYTF
>TRBV12-3/TRBV12-4|NA|TRBJ2-7|NA
TGTGCCAGCAGTTTATACAGCGGGCCCTACGAGCAGTACTTC
CASSLYSGPYEQYF
>TRBV20-1|NA|TRBJ1-3|NA
TGCAGTGCTAGGGTCATTACACCTGGGGCTGGAAACACCATATATTTT
CSARVITPGAGNTIYF
>TRBV7-2|NA|TRBJ2-5|many
TGTGCCAGCAGCCCGGGGCCCCGGGGGGAGACCCAGTACTTC
CASSPGPRGETQYF
>TRBV4-1|TRBD1|TRBJ1-1|few
TGCGCCAGCAGCCAAGATATATGGGACAGGTTGAACACTGAAGCTTTCTTT
CASSQDIWDRLNTEAFF
>TRBV7-9|NA|TRBJ1-1|many
TGTGCCAGCAGGCCCCTCTTGAGGGACGGTGAAGCTTTCTTT
CASRPLLRDGEAFF
>TRBV2|NA|TRBJ1-1|NA
TGTGCCAGCAGTGAAGGGGGGCGAACTGAAGCTTTCTTT
CASSEGGRTEAFF
>TRBV6-5|NA|TRBJ1-2|NA
TGTGCCAGCAGTTACTTGAGGGGCAGTACCTATGGCTACACCTTC
CASSYLRGSTYGYTF
>TRBV7-6|NA|TRBJ2-7|many
TGTGCCAGCAGCTTATACGAGGGGGCCTACGAGCAGTACTTC
CASSLYEGAYEQYF
>TRBV28|TRBD1|TRBJ2-7|few
TGTGCCAGCAGTCCCCCGGGACAGGGGGCCTACGAGCAGTACTTC
CASSPPGQGAYEQYF
>TRBV7-2|TRBD2|TRBJ2-1|many
TGTGCCAGCAGCTCTAGGCGGACTAGCGGGGGAAGATCCAATGAGCAGTTCTTC
CASSSRRTSGGRSNEQFF
>TRBV7-2|NA|TRBJ1-6|NA
TGTGCCAGCAGCTTAGTGGCAGGGAATTCACCCCTCCACTTT
CASSLVAGNSPLHF
>TRBV3-1|NA|TRBJ2-3|few
TGTGCCAGCAGCCAAGGGGGACTGAATACGCAGTATTTT
CASSQGGLNTQYF
>TRBV6-5|TRBD2|TRBJ2-3|many
TGTGCCAGCAGAAACGGCCTAGCGGGCACAGATACGCAGTATTTT
CASRNGLAGTDTQYF
>TRBV28|NA|TRBJ1-4|NA
TGTGCCAGCACCTCGAATGGTGGGAGTAATGAAAAACTGTTTTTT
CASTSNGGSNEKLFF
>TRBV12-3/TRBV12-4|NA|TRBJ1-6|NA
TGTGCCAGCAGTCATAACAGGGTTGTGAATTCACCCCTCCACTTT
CASSHNRVVNSPLHF
>TRBV12-3/TRBV12-4|NA|TRBJ1-1|NA
TGTGCCAGCAGTTTTAGGGGTGTTGAAGCTTTCTTT
CASSFRGVEAFF
>TRBV12-3/TRBV12-4|TRBD1|TRBJ2-4|NA
TGTGCCAGCAGTTCTGGACAGGGACGAGACATTCAGTACTTC
CASSSGQGRDIQYF
>TRBV5-6|NA|TRBJ2-7|NA
TGTGCCAGCAGTTACTCCGGGACCTCCTACGAGCAGTACTTC
CASSYSGTSYEQYF
>TRBV12-3/TRBV12-4|TRBD1|TRBJ1-2|few
TGTGCCAGCAGTGGAACAGGGGCCTATGGCTACACCTTC
CASSGTGAYGYTF
>TRBV7-2|NA|TRBJ2-1|many
TGTGCCAGCAGCTCGGACTCCTACAATGAGCAGTTCTTC
CASSSDSYNEQFF
>TRBV4-2|NA|TRBJ2-3|few
TGTGCCAGCAGCCCCGGGACTTTAATCACAGATACGCAGTATTTT
CASSPGTLITDTQYF
>TRBV7-9|NA|TRBJ2-1|many
TGTGCCAGCAGCCCCGGTAGGGGGGGGTACAACAATGAGCAGTTCTTC
CASSPGRGGYNNEQFF
>TRBV7-9|TRBD1|TRBJ2-5|few
TGTGCCAGCAGCTTAGGTCGACAGGGGCAAGAGACCCAGTACTTC
CASSLGRQGQETQYF
>TRBV10-3|TRBD1|TRBJ1-6|few
TGTGCCATCAGTGCGGGGACAGGGACTTCCCTCCACTTT
CAISAGTGTSLHF
>TRBV11-2|NA|TRBJ1-5|few
TGTGCCAGCAGCCCCATGGATGGCAATCAGCCCCAGCATTTT
CASSPMDGNQPQHF